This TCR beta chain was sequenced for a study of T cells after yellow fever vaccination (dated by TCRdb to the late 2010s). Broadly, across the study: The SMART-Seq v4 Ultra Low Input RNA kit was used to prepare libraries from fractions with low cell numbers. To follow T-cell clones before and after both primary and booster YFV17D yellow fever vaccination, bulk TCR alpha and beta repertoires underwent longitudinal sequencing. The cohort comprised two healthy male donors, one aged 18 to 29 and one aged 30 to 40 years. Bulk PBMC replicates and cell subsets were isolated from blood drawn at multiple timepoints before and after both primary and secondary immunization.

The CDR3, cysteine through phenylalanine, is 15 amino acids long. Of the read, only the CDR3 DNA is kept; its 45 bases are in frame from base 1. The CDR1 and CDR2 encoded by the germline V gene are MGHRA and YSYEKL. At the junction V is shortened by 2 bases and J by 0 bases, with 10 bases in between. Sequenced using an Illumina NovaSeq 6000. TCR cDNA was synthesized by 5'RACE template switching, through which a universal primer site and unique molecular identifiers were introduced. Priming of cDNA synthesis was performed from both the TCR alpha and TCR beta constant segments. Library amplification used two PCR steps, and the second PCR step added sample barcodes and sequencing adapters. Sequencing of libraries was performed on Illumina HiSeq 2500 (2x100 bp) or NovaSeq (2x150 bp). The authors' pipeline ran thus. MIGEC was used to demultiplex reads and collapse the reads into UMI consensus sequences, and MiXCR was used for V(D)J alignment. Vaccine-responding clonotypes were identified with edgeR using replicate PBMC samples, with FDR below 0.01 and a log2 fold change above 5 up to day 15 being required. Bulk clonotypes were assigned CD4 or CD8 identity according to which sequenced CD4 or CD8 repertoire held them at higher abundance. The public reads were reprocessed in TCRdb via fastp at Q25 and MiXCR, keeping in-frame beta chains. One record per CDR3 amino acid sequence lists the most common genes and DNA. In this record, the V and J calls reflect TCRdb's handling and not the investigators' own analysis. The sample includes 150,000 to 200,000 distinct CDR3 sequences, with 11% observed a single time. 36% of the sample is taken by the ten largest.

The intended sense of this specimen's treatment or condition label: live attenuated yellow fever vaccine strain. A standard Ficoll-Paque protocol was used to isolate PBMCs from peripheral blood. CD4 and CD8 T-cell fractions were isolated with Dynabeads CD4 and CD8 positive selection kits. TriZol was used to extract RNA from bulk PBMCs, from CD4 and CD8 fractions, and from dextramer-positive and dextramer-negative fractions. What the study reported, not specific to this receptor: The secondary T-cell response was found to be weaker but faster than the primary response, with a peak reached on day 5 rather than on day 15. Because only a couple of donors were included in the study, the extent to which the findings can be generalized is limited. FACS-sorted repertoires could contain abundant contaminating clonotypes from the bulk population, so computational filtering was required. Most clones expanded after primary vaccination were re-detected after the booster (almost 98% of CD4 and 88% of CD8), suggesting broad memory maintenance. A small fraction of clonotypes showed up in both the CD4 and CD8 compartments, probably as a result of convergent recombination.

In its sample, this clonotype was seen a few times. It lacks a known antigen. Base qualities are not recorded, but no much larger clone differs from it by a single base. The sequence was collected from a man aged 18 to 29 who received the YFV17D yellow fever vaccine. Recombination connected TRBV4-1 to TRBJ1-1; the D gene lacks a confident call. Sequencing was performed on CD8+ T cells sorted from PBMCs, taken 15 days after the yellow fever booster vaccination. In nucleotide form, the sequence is TGCGCCAGCAGCCAACCTCTGGGGATGAACACTGAAGCTTTCTTT. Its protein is CASSQPLGMNTEAFF.